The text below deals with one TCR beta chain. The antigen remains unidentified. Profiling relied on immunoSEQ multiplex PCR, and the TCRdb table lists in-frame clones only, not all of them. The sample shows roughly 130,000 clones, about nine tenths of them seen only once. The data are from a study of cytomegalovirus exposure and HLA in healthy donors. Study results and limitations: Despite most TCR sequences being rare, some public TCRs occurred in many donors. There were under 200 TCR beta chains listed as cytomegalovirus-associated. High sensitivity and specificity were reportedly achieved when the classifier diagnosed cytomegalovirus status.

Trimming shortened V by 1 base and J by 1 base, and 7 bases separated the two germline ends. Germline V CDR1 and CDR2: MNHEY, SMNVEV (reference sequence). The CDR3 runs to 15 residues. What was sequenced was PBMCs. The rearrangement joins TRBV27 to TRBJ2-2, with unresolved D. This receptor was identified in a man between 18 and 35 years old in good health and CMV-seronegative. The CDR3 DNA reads TGTGCCAGCAGTTTATTTCCAGGGAACACCGGGGAGCTGTTTTTT. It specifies CASSLFPGNTGELFF.